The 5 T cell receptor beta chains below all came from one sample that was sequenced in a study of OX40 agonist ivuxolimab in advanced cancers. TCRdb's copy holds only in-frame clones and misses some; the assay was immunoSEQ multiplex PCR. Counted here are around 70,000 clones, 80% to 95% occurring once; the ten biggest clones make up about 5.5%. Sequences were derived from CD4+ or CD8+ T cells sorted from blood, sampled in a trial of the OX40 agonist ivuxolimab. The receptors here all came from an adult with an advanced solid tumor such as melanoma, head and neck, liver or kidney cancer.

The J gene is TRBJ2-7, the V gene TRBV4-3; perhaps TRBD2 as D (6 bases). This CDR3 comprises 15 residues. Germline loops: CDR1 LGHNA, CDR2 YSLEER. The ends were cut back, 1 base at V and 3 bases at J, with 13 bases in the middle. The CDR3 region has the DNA TGCGCCAGCAGCCAAGTAATAGGACTACTCTACGAGCAGTACTTC. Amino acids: CASSQVIGLLYEQYF.

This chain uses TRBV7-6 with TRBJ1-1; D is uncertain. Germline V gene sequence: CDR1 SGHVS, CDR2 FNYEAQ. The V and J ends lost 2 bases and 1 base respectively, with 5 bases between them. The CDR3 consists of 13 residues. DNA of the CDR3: TGTGCCAGCAGCTTACGGGGGAACACTGAAGCTTTCTTT. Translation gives CASSLRGNTEAFF.

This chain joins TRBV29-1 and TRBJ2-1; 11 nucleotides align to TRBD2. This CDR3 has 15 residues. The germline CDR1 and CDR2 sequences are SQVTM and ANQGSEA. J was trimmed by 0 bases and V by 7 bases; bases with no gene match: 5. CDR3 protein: CSGGGLADSYNEQFF. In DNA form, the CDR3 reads TGCAGCGGAGGGGGACTAGCGGACTCCTACAATGAGCAGTTCTTC.

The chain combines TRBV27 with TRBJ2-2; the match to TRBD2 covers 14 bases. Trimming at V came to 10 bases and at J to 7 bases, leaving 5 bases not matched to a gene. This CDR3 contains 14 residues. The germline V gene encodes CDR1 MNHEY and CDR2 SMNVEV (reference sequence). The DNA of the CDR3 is TGTGCCACCACGGGACTAGCGGGAGACGGGGAGCTGTTTTTT. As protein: CATTGLAGDGELFF.

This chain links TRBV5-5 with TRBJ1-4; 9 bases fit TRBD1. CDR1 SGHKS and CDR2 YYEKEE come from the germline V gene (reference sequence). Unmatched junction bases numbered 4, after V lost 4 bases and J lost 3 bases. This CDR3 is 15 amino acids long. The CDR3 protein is CASSPWTGANEKLFF. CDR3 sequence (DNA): TGTGCCAGCAGCCCTTGGACAGGGGCTAATGAAAAACTGTTTTTT.